The T cell receptor beta chain described here comes from a study of blood T cell repertoires in COVID-19. This CDR3 spans 14 amino acids. Trimming shortened V by 0 bases and J by 6 bases, and 11 bases separated the two germline ends. Germline V CDR1 and CDR2: SGHKS, YYEKEE (reference sequence). In the authors' methods: From reference gene primer amplification, estimates of nucleated cell counts were derived. Profiled with immunoSEQ multiplex PCR; TCRdb holds only in-frame clones, not every one. That table is the source of V, J and clone size, and D and trimming were worked out from the DNA. The sample shows about 27,000 clones, approximately 82% of them seen only once.

This chain joins TRBV5-5 and TRBJ2-3; a weak D match, TRBD1 (5 bases). This receptor was identified in an older man with acute or convalescent COVID-19. Sequencing was performed on peripheral blood. CDR3 sequence (DNA): TGTGCCAGCAGCTTGGGCCAGGGTAGGGATACGCAGTATTTT. Encoded protein: CASSLGQGRDTQYF.